Shown below are 27 T cell receptor beta chains from a single sample sequenced in a study of T cell changes during pregnancy in multiple sclerosis. The protocol was immunoSEQ multiplex PCR, while the TCRdb copy is restricted to in-frame clones and leaves out a portion. This sample has 65,000 to 75,000 clones, with approximately 92% found just once. Source: CD8+ T cells from peripheral blood mononuclear cells, taken in the third trimester of pregnancy. Receptor source: a female donor in good health, enrolled as a control in a pregnancy study.

V is TRBV4-2 and J is TRBJ1-1; D is unresolved. CDR1 is LGHNA and CDR2 is YNFKEQ in the germline V gene. This CDR3 comprises 15 residues. The ends were cut back, 0 bases at V and 0 bases at J, with 8 bases in the middle. The CDR3 DNA reads TGTGCCAGCAGCCAAGAGAGCTCCATGAACACTGAAGCTTTCTTT. This encodes CASSQESSMNTEAFF.

This chain uses TRBV2 with TRBJ2-5; no reliable D call. The germline gives CDR1 SNHLY, CDR2 FYNNEI. The CDR3 length is 10 residues. V lost 8 bases, J lost 4 bases, and 5 bases lay in between. The CDR3 region is CASSLETQYF. DNA for the CDR3: TGTGCCAGCTCGTTAGAGACCCAGTACTTC.

This chain uses TRBV18 with TRBJ1-3; 7 bases line up with TRBD1. The germline V gene has CDR1 KGHSH and CDR2 LQKENI. J was trimmed by 4 bases and V by 0 bases; bases with no gene match: 3. The CDR3 is made up of 15 amino acids. The CDR3 loop is CASSPPPGQGNTIYF. The CDR3 DNA reads as TGTGCCAGCTCACCACCACCGGGACAGGGAAACACCATATATTTT.

This chain uses TRBV6-5 with TRBJ2-7; TRBD1 matches 7 bases. V lost 8 bases, J lost 0 bases, and 10 bases stayed unmatched. CDR3 length equals 15 residues. Looked up from germline, CDR1 is MNHEY and CDR2 is SVGAGI. DNA of the CDR3: TGTGCCAGCGGCCCAGACAGGGCCTCCTCCTACGAGCAGTACTTC. This encodes CASGPDRASSYEQYF.

The J gene is TRBJ1-1, the V gene TRBV11-2; D is unclear. Trimming took 5 bases from V and 6 from J, leaving 10 bases between them. Germline CDR1 reads SGHAT; CDR2 reads FQNNGV. CDR3 length equals 12 residues. The CDR3 DNA is TGTGCCAGCAGCCCTGACTGGGCTGAAGCTTTCTTT. Translating gives CASSPDWAEAFF.

This clone came up once. This chain joins TRBV11-2 and TRBJ2-5, with TRBD2 matching over 12 bases. The CDR3 contains 16 residues. Germline V gives CDR1 SGHAT, CDR2 FQNNGV. The V segment lost 5 bases and the J segment 1 base; nucleotides outside the gene matches: 5. This chain's CDR3 is CASSPVTSGGQETQYF. In nucleotides, the CDR3 is TGTGCCAGCAGCCCCGTGACTAGCGGGGGCCAAGAGACCCAGTACTTC.

The table lists this clone with a few counts. The rearrangement uses TRBV4-3 and TRBJ1-1; D possibly corresponds to TRBD1 (6 bases). The CDR3 sequence is 16 residues long. From germline, CDR1 is LGHNA and CDR2 YSLEER. V was trimmed by 0 bases and J by 1 base, leaving 12 bases between them. The DNA of the CDR3 is TGCGCCAGCAGCCAAGACAGGGGCATGTGGAACACTGAAGCTTTCTTT. As protein: CASSQDRGMWNTEAFF.

This chain links TRBV7-2 with TRBJ1-5; tentatively, D is TRBD1 (5 bases). Germline V gene data show CDR1 as SGHTA and CDR2 as FQGNSA. This CDR3 contains 15 residues. V dropped 1 base and J dropped 0 bases, with 7 bases sitting between them. The CDR3 reads CASSLVGDSNQPQHF. CDR3 nucleotide sequence: TGTGCCAGCAGCTTAGTAGGGGATAGCAATCAGCCCCAGCATTTT.

The chain recombines TRBV27 with TRBJ2-1; 9 nucleotides agree with TRBD2. This CDR3 is built from 15 residues. CDR1 and CDR2 (germline): MNHEY, SMNVEV (reference sequence). Trimming cost V 0 bases and J 3 bases; bases outside gene matches: 0. The CDR3 here is CASSLSAGGYNEQFF. CDR3 nucleotide sequence: TGTGCCAGCAGTTTATCAGCGGGGGGCTACAATGAGCAGTTCTTC.

This CDR3 is CASSLGQGYYEQYF. The CDR3 region has the DNA TGTGCCAGCAGTTTGGGACAGGGGTACTACGAGCAGTACTTC. This chain uses TRBV27 with TRBJ2-7; TRBD1 matches 10 bases. The CDR3 extends over 14 amino acids. The V and J ends lost 3 bases and 3 bases, in that order; junction bases with no gene match: 2. The germline gives CDR1 MNHEY, CDR2 SMNVEV (reference sequence).

V gene TRBV19 combines with J gene TRBJ2-3; 7 bases are a match to TRBD2. The germline gives CDR1 LNHDA, CDR2 SQIVND (reference sequence). The CDR3 contains 13 residues. J gave up 8 bases and V 10 bases, and 12 bases lay outside the gene matches. The CDR3 spells CATTGTNLGTQYF. The CDR3 bases are TGTGCCACTACCGGGACTAATCTTGGTACGCAGTATTTT.

This clone occurred a few times. The genes are TRBV10-3 and TRBJ1-1; tentatively, D is TRBD1 (5 bases). Germline V gene data show CDR1 as ENHRY and CDR2 as SYGVKD. Trimming pared 3 bases from V and 4 bases from J, leaving 6 bases between. CDR3 size: 12 residues. The CDR3 here is CAISDGGTEAFF. CDR3 bases: TGTGCCATCAGTGACGGGGGCACTGAAGCTTTCTTT.

V gene TRBV7-9 combines with J gene TRBJ2-6, with D perhaps matching TRBD2 (7 bases). Trimming pared 5 bases from V and 0 bases from J, leaving 11 bases between. This CDR3 has 16 amino acids. In germline, CDR1 is SEHNR, CDR2 FQNEAQ (reference sequence). The CDR3 here is CASSVRGASGANVLTF. The CDR3 DNA is TGTGCCAGCAGCGTCCGGGGGGCCTCTGGGGCCAACGTCCTGACTTTC.

The J gene is TRBJ2-5, the V gene TRBV6-5, with a tentative D call TRBD2 (5 bases). Germline V lookup: CDR1 MNHEY, CDR2 SVGAGI. Trimming took off 5 bases at V and 10 bases at J, with 14 bases between the two ends. The CDR3 covers 12 residues. DNA for the CDR3: TGTGCCAGCAGTGGCCTTGAGGGAAACCAGTACTTC. Its protein product is CASSGLEGNQYF.

This chain joins TRBV4-3 and TRBJ1-2, with a possible D match to TRBD1 (6 bases). V lost 0 bases, J lost 8 bases, and 13 bases lay in between. The V gene's germline CDR1 is LGHNA and CDR2 YSLEER. There are 14 residues in the CDR3. In nucleotides, the CDR3 is TGCGCCAGCAGCCAAGATTGGGGGCTAGACGGCTACACCTTC. Translated: CASSQDWGLDGYTF.

The chain has TRBV7-9 and TRBJ1-3; unclear D gene. Trimming took 3 bases from V and 6 from J, leaving 9 bases between them. CDR1 is SEHNR and CDR2 is FQNEAQ in the germline V gene (reference sequence). CDR3 length: 13 amino acids. CDR3 loop: CASSFRTENTIYF. DNA for the CDR3: TGTGCCAGCAGCTTTAGGACTGAAAACACCATATATTTT.

As DNA, the CDR3 is TGTGCCAGCAGCCAATATTCAGGCCCCGGCTATGGCTACACCTTC. This sequence encodes CASSQYSGPGYGYTF. This chain uses TRBV14 with TRBJ1-2; D not certain. V was shortened by 2 bases and J by 4 bases, with 14 bases between the two germline ends. The CDR3 is 15 residues long. CDR1 is SGHDN, CDR2 FVKESK, per germline.

In DNA form, the CDR3 reads TGTGCCAGCAGTCCCAGCCGTAGCGGGGGGGCGTCAGATACGCAGTATTTT. Translating it yields CASSPSRSGGASDTQYF. The chain has TRBV7-3 and TRBJ2-3, with TRBD2 identical over 11 bases. V gave up 6 bases and J gave up 4 bases; unmatched junction bases: 12. The CDR3 is 17 amino acids. The germline gives CDR1 SGHTA, CDR2 FQGTGA.

The gene calls are TRBV15 and TRBJ2-7; 7 positions match TRBD2. The germline V gene has CDR1 LNHNV and CDR2 YYDKDF (reference sequence). CDR3 size: 15 residues. V shed 6 bases and J 0 bases; nucleotides not matched to a gene: 8. Here the CDR3 reads CATSQGGVGSYEQYF. CDR3 coding DNA: TGTGCCACCAGTCAGGGAGGGGTGGGCTCCTACGAGCAGTACTTC.

This clone was seen only a few times. CDR3 residues: CAWSGYSGNTIYF. The CDR3 DNA reads TGTGCCTGGAGTGGTTACTCTGGAAACACCATATATTTT. The genes are TRBV30 and TRBJ1-3; D is ambiguous. The CDR3 loop spans 13 amino acids. In germline, CDR1 is GTSNPN, CDR2 SVGIG (reference sequence). V shed 1 base and J shed 0 bases, with 4 bases lying between them. The full variable domain, in which reference TRBV30 and TRBJ1-3 provide the parts outside the CDR3, is SQTIHQWPATLVQPVGSPLSLECTVEGTSNPNLYWYRQAAGRGLQLLFYSVGIGQISSEVPQNLSASRPQDRQFILSSKKLLLSDSGFYLCAWSGYSGNTIYFGEGSWLTVV.

This clone was found once. The chain employs TRBV11-2 and TRBJ2-6, with 7 bases aligning to TRBD1. With 1 base clipped from V and 0 bases from J, the junction kept 9 bases outside the gene matches. Germline V CDR1 and CDR2: SGHAT, FQNNGV. CDR3 length: 19 amino acids. CDR3 loop: CASSLVFGTEVSGANVLTF. CDR3 DNA sequence: TGTGCCAGCAGCTTAGTTTTCGGGACAGAAGTCTCTGGGGCCAACGTCCTGACTTTC.

This chain connects TRBV29-1 to TRBJ2-5, with 10 nucleotides matching TRBD2. The V segment lost 6 bases and the J segment 4 bases; nucleotides outside the gene matches: 8. The CDR3 runs to 14 residues. The germline gives CDR1 SQVTM, CDR2 ANQGSEA. The CDR3 loop is CSVIQRGGRETQYF. The CDR3 DNA follows: TGCAGCGTGATCCAGCGGGGGGGTAGAGAGACCCAGTACTTC.

The V call is TRBV27, the J call TRBJ1-1; the D is unclear. Germline assignment: CDR1 MNHEY and CDR2 SMNVEV (reference sequence). V lost 0 bases, J lost 5 bases, and 7 bases lay in between. CDR3 length: 13 amino acids. This CDR3 reads CASSLSSETEAFF. CDR3 in DNA: TGTGCCAGCAGTTTATCATCCGAGACTGAAGCTTTCTTT.

This clone has just one count. V is TRBV7-8 and J is TRBJ1-5; D uncertain. V lost 1 base to trimming and J lost 0 bases, with 10 bases between them. The CDR3 spans 16 residues. Germline V gene sequence: CDR1 SGHVS, CDR2 FQNEAQ. This CDR3 reads CASSLVGDSSNQPQHF. The CDR3 DNA sequence: TGTGCCAGCAGCTTAGTCGGGGATTCTAGCAATCAGCCCCAGCATTTT.

The rearrangement uses TRBV5-6 and TRBJ2-5; D may be TRBD2 (5 bases). V was clipped by 3 bases and J by 1 base, with 16 bases between them. Per germline, CDR1 SGHDT and CDR2 YYEEEE. CDR3 length: 16 residues. Here the CDR3 DNA reads TGTGCCAGCAGCTCCGGGGATTCGAGAGTCCAAGAGACCCAGTACTTC. Translating it yields CASSSGDSRVQETQYF.

The chain has TRBV19 and TRBJ1-5, with D perhaps TRBD1 (5 bases). Germline CDR1 LNHDA, CDR2 SQIVND (reference sequence). The V gene lost 0 bases and the J gene lost 0 bases, with 12 bases spanning the gap. This CDR3 has 17 amino acids. This CDR3 is CASSIDIRQHSNQPQHF. The CDR3 DNA reads TGTGCCAGTAGTATAGATATCCGACAGCATAGCAATCAGCCCCAGCATTTT.

This chain joins TRBV7-9 and TRBJ1-1, with 11 bases identical to TRBD1. Germline V gene lookup returns CDR1 SEHNR and CDR2 FQNEAQ (reference sequence). V dropped 4 bases and J dropped 4; count of bases not matched to a gene: 8. The CDR3 has 16 residues. In DNA form, the CDR3 reads TGTGCCAGCAGCTGGCCCGGGACAGGGGGTGGCACTGAAGCTTTCTTT. Its protein product is CASSWPGTGGGTEAFF.